These T cell receptor beta chains were read from a single sample in a study of blood T cell repertoires in COVID-19. Some clones are missing from TCRdb's copy, which holds only in-frame ones; the method was immunoSEQ multiplex PCR. The sample includes around 46,000 clones, roughly 86% seen only once; the top ten take approximately 16%. The sequenced material came from peripheral blood. Source of these receptors: a man aged 55-75 years with active or convalescent COVID-19. Both conserved end residues are part of each CDR3. The D gene is left open where the match is weak. Clone size is shown for a subset of rows, as once, few, many or a class of expanded clone.

>NA|NA|TRBV15|TRBJ1-2
CATSRTQEGDGYTF
TGTGCCACCAGCAGGACGCAGGAGGGAGATGGCTACACCTTC
>NA|TRBD1|TRBV12-5|TRBJ1-2
CASGLQGASGYTF
TGTGCTAGTGGTTTGCAGGGGGCGTCTGGCTACACCTTC
>NA|NA|TRBV3-1/TRBV3-2|TRBJ1-1
CASSQEGRVTEAFF
TGTGCCAGCAGCCAAGAGGGCAGAGTGACTGAAGCTTTCTTT
>NA|NA|TRBV2|TRBJ2-7
CASTRQFRTYEQYF
TGTGCCAGCACCAGACAGTTTCGGACCTACGAGCAGTACTTC
>NA|NA|TRBV24-1|TRBJ2-1
CATSDSLFWTSPNEQFF
TGTGCCACCAGTGATTCATTATTCTGGACTTCCCCAAATGAGCAGTTCTTC
>NA|NA|TRBV2|TRBJ1-5
CASRTVNPLYSNQPQHF
TGTGCCAGCCGGACAGTTAATCCCCTTTATAGCAATCAGCCCCAGCATTTT
>NA|TRBD2|TRBV7-2|TRBJ2-5
CASSFQRGGQETQYF
TGTGCCAGCAGCTTTCAGCGGGGGGGCCAAGAGACCCAGTACTTC
>NA|TRBD1|TRBV3-1/TRBV3-2|TRBJ2-5
CASSQHGQGKETQYF
TGTGCCAGCAGCCAGCACGGACAGGGGAAGGAGACCCAGTACTTC
>NA|NA|TRBV21-1|TRBJ1-1
CASSKGGDSRMNTEAFF
TGTGCCAGCAGCAAAGGAGGGGACAGTAGAATGAACACTGAAGCTTTCTTT
>NA|NA|TRBV9|TRBJ2-3
CASSLIADTQYF
TGTGCCAGCAGCCTCATAGCAGATACGCAGTATTTT
>NA|NA|TRBV4-1|TRBJ1-2
CASSQDSLGQGHYGYTF
TGCGCCAGCAGCCAAGACTCCCTCGGGCAGGGCCACTATGGCTACACCTTC
>NA|TRBD1|TRBV5-1|TRBJ2-5
CASSLGGTGEETQYF
TGCGCCAGCAGCTTGGGGGGGACAGGGGAAGAGACCCAGTACTTC
>NA|NA|TRBV5-6|TRBJ1-5
CASSLGLGDGQPQHF
TGTGCCAGCAGCTTGGGGCTAGGGGATGGTCAGCCCCAGCATTTT
>NA|TRBD1|TRBV19|TRBJ1-4
CASKGQGSNEKLFF
TGTGCCAGTAAAGGACAGGGCTCTAATGAAAAACTGTTTTTT
>NA|TRBD1|TRBV7-9|TRBJ2-5
CASSGRTGLTETQYF
TGTGCCAGCAGCGGACGGACAGGGTTAACGGAGACCCAGTACTTC
>few|TRBD2|TRBV4-1|TRBJ2-2
CASSPLLASTGELFF
TGCGCCAGCAGCCCCTTACTAGCGAGCACCGGGGAGCTGTTTTTT
>once|TRBD1|TRBV6-5|TRBJ1-1
CASSYEQGGGEAFF
TGTGCCAGCAGTTACGAACAGGGGGGAGGTGAAGCTTTCTTT
>NA|NA|TRBV6-4|TRBJ2-5
CASTPDYQETQYF
TGTGCCAGCACCCCTGACTACCAAGAGACCCAGTACTTC
>NA|TRBD1|TRBV5-1|TRBJ1-1
CASSFQGQGSEAFF
TGCGCCAGCAGCTTTCAGGGACAGGGGTCTGAAGCTTTCTTT
>once|NA|TRBV15|TRBJ1-1
CATSRQDTEAFF
TGTGCCACCAGCAGGCAGGACACTGAAGCTTTCTTT
>NA|NA|TRBV2|TRBJ2-7
CASSEQGSYEQYF
TGTGCCAGCAGCGAACAGGGTTCCTACGAGCAGTACTTC
>NA|NA|TRBV7-3|TRBJ2-6
CASSYGSSSGANVLTF
TGTGCCAGCAGCTACGGGTCGAGCTCTGGGGCCAACGTCCTGACTTTC
>NA|NA|TRBV5-1|TRBJ1-1
CASSARQNTEAFF
TGCGCCAGCAGCGCCAGACAGAACACTGAAGCTTTCTTT
>NA|TRBD2|TRBV24-1|TRBJ2-3
CATNGGGTDTQYF
TGTGCCACCAACGGGGGGGGCACAGATACGCAGTATTTT
>NA|TRBD1|TRBV19|TRBJ1-2
CASSPGTGANYGYTF
TGTGCCAGTAGTCCTGGGACAGGAGCTAACTATGGCTACACCTTC
>NA|TRBD1|TRBV19|TRBJ2-1
CASSIVHRGFYNEQFF
TGTGCCAGTAGTATAGTGCACAGGGGTTTCTACAATGAGCAGTTCTTC
>few|NA|TRBV2|TRBJ2-2
CASSERGIFYTGELFF
TGTGCCAGCAGTGAACGCGGAATCTTTTACACCGGGGAGCTGTTTTTT
>NA|TRBD1|TRBV7-9|TRBJ2-7
CASSKDRGVEQYF
TGTGCCAGCAGCAAGGACAGGGGAGTCGAGCAGTACTTC
>NA|TRBD1|TRBV19|TRBJ2-7
CASSIGGQGPYEQYF
TGTGCCAGTAGTATTGGGGGACAGGGACCTTACGAGCAGTACTTC
>NA|TRBD1|TRBV19|TRBJ1-1
CASSLSRDRITEAFF
TGTGCCAGTAGTCTTTCGAGGGACAGGATCACTGAAGCTTTCTTT
>NA|TRBD1|TRBV13|TRBJ1-2
CASSLGQGAMFYGYTF
TGTGCCAGCAGCTTAGGGCAGGGGGCGATGTTTTATGGCTACACCTTC
>few|NA|TRBV5-1|TRBJ1-2
CASSLEHGYGYTF
TGCGCCAGCAGCTTGGAACACGGGTATGGCTACACCTTC
>NA|NA|TRBV11-2|TRBJ1-1
CASSRTAANTEAFF
TGTGCCAGCAGCCGGACAGCGGCGAACACTGAAGCTTTCTTT
>NA|NA|TRBV7-9|TRBJ1-1
CASSLDGGLGTEAFF
TGTGCCAGCAGCTTAGATGGGGGCTTAGGCACTGAAGCTTTCTTT
>NA|TRBD1|TRBV6-2/TRBV6-3|TRBJ2-2
CASSSRQGRAGELFF
TGTGCCAGCAGTTCCAGACAGGGTCGGGCCGGGGAGCTGTTTTTT
>NA|TRBD2|TRBV15|TRBJ2-1
CATSDGLGSSYNEQFF
TGTGCCACCAGCGACGGACTAGGGAGCTCCTACAATGAGCAGTTCTTC
>NA|NA|TRBV12-3/TRBV12-4|TRBJ1-1
CASSLTGNTEAFF
TGTGCCAGCAGTTTAACAGGGAACACTGAAGCTTTCTTT
>NA|NA|TRBV7-6|TRBJ1-2
CASSLAPTGNGYTF
TGTGCCAGCAGCTTAGCGCCAACAGGGAATGGCTACACCTTC
>NA|TRBD2|TRBV4-1|TRBJ2-1
CASSQELGLAGGGDEQFF
TGCGCCAGCAGCCAAGAGCTCGGCCTAGCGGGGGGCGGGGATGAGCAGTTCTTC